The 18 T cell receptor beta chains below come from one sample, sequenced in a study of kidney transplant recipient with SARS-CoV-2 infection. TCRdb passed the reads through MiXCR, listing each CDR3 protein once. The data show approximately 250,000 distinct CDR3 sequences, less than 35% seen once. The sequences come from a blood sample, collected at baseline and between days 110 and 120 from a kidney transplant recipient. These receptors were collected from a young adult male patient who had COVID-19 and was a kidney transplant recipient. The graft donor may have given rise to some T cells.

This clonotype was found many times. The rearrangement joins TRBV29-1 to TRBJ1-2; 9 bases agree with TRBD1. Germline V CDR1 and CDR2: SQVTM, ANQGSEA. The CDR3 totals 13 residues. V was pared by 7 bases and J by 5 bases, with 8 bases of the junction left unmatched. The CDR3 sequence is CSAAGTGQYGYTF. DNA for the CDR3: TGCAGCGCCGCCGGGACAGGGCAATATGGCTACACCTTC.

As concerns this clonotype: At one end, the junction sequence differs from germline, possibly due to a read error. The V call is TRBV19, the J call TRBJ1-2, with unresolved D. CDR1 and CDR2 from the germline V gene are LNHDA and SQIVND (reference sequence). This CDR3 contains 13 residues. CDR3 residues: CAGSAEDRVGYTF. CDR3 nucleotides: TGTGCCGGTAGTGCGGAGGACCGGGTCGGCTACACCTTC.

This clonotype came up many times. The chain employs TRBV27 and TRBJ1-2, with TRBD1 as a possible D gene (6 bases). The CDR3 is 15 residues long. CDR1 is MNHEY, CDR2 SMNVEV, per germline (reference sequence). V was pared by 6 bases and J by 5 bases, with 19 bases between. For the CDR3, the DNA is TGTGCCAGCAGCCCCTGTTGTGGGGGCAGGTATGGCTACACCTTC. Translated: CASSPCCGGRYGYTF.

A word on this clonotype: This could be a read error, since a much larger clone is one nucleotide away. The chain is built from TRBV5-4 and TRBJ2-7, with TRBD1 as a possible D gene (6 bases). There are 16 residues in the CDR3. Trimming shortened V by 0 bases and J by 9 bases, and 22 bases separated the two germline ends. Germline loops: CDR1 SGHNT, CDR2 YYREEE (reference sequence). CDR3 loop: CASSLGRAGAVLGQYF. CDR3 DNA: TGTGCCAGCAGCTTGGGGCGGGCAGGGGCTGTGTTGGGGCAGTACTTC.

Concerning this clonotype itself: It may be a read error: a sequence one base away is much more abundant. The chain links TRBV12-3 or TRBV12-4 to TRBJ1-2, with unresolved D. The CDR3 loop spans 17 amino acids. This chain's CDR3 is CDSSEQITAGKTYGYTF. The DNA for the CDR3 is TGTGACAGCAGTGAACAGATCACAGCAGGAAAGACCTATGGCTACACCTTC.

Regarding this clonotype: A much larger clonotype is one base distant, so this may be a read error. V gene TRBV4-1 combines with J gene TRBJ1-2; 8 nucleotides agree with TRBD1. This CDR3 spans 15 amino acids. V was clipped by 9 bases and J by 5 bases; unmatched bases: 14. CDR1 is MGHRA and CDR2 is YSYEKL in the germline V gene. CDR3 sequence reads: CARSRGQESQYGYTF. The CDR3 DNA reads TGCGCCAGAAGCAGGGGACAGGAGAGCCAATATGGCTACACCTTC.

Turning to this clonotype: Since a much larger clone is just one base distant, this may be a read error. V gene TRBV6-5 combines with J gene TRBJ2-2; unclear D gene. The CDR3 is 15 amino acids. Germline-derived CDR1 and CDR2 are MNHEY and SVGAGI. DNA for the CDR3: TGTGCCGGCAGTTACGTCGGAGCGAACACCGGGGAGCTGTTTTTT. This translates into CAGSYVGANTGELFF.

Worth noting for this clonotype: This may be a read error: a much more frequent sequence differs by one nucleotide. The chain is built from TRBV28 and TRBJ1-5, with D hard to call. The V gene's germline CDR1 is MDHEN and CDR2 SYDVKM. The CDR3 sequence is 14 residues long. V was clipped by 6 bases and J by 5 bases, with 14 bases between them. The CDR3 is CASRQQRGHQPQHF. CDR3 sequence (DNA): TGTGCCAGCAGACAACAGAGAGGTCATCAGCCCCAGCATTTT.

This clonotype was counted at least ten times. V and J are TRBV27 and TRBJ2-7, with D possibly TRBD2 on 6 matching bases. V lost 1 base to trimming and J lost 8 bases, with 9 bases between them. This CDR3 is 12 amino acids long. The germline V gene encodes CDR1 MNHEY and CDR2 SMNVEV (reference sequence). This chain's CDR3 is CASSLWGGKQYF. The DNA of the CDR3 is TGTGCCAGCAGTTTATGGGGCGGGAAGCAGTACTTC.

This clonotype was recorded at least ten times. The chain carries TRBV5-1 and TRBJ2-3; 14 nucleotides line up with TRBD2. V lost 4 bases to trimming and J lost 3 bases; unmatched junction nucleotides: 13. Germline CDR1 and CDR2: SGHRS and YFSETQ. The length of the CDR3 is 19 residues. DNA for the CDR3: TGCGCCAGCAGCCCATGGACTAGCGGGAGGCACCGATTTACAGATACGCAGTATTTT. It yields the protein CASSPWTSGRHRFTDTQYF.

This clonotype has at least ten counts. The CDR3 DNA reads as TGTGCCAGCGGCTCCGGACAGACGGAGCAGTACTTC. Translating gives CASGSGQTEQYF. The chain links TRBV11-3 to TRBJ2-7; D is perhaps TRBD1 (6 bases). The germline CDR1 and CDR2 sequences are SGHNT and YENEEA. V was trimmed by 8 bases and J by 7 bases, leaving 15 bases between them. This CDR3 comprises 12 residues.

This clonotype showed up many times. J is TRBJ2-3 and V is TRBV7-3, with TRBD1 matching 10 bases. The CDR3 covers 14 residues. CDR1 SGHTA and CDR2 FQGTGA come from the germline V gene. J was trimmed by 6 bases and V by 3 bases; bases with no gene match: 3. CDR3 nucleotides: TGTGCCAGCAGCTTTGGGACAGGGGTGGATACGCAGTATTTT. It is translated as CASSFGTGVDTQYF. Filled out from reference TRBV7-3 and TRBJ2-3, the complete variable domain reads GAGVSQTPSNKVTEKGKYVELRCDPISGHTALYWYRQSLGQGPEFLIYFQGTGAADDSGLPNDRFFAVRPEGSVSTLKIQRTERGDSAVYLCASSFGTGVDTQYFGPGTRLTVL.

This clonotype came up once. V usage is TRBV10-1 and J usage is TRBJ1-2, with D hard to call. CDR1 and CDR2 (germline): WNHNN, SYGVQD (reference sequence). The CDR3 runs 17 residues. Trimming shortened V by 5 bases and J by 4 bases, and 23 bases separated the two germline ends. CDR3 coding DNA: TGCGCCAGCAGTACAAGGGAAAGATCGCGAAAGGCCTATGGCTACACCTTC. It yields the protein CASSTRERSRKAYGYTF.

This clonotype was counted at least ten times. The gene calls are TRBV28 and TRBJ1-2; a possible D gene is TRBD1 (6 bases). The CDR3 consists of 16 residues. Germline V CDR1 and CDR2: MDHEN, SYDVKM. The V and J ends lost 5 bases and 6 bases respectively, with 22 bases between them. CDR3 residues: CASSDAGTPLPHGYTF. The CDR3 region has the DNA TGTGCCAGCAGTGACGCCGGGACACCTCTCCCCCATGGCTACACCTTC.

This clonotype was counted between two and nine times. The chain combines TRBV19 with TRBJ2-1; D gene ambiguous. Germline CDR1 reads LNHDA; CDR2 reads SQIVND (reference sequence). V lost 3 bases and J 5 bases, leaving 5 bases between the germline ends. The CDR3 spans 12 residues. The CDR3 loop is CASSIPDNEQFF. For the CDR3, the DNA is TGTGCCAGTAGTATTCCGGACAATGAGCAGTTCTTC.

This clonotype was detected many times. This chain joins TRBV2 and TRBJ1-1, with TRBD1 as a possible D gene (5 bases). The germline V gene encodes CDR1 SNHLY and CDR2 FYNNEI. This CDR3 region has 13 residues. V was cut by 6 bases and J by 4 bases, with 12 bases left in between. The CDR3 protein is CASSRTRGTEAFF. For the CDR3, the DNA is TGTGCCAGCAGCAGGACGAGGGGCACTGAAGCTTTCTTT.

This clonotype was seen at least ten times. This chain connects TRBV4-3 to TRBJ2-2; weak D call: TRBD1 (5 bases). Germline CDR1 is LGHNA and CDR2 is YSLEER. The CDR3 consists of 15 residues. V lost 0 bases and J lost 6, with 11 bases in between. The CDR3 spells CASSQEIVGAGELFF. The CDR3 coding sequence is TGCGCCAGCAGCCAAGAGATAGTAGGGGCCGGGGAGCTGTTTTTT.

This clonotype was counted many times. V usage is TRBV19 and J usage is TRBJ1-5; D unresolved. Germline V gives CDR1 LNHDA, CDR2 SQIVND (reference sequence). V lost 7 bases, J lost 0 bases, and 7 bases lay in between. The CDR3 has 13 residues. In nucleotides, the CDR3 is TGTGCCAGTAAATCGAATAGCAATCAGCCCCAGCATTTT. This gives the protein CASKSNSNQPQHF.